Listed below are T cell receptor beta chains from one sample, sequenced in a study of blood T cell repertoires in COVID-19. Generated by immunoSEQ multiplex PCR, the TCRdb table keeps only in-frame clones and is missing some. The sample gives around 43,000 clones, 80% to 90% of which show up once; 9% is in the top ten. The sample was peripheral blood. These receptor sequences come from a woman aged 70-85 years with acute or convalescent COVID-19. CDR3s include the opening cysteine and the closing phenylalanine or tryptophan. The D gene is left open where the match is weak. A row's size may be missing; if present it is once, few, many or a size class.

>-|-|TRBV28|TRBJ1-1
TGTGCCAGCACCCGGTTGAACACTGAAGCTTTCTTT
CASTRLNTEAFF
>TRBD2|-|TRBV11-3|TRBJ2-1
TGTGCCAGCAGCTTAGATTCCTATAGCGGGGGGGCCCTTAATGAGCAGTTCTTC
CASSLDSYSGGALNEQFF
>-|-|TRBV2|TRBJ1-5
TGTGCCAGCAAGAAAGACACTAGCAATCAGCCCCAGCATTTT
CASKKDTSNQPQHF
>-|-|TRBV21-1|TRBJ2-6
TGTGCCAGCAGCAACCCTCGACAGGGGGCAGATGCCCTGACTTTC
CASSNPRQGADALTF
>-|-|TRBV5-1|TRBJ1-6
TGCGCCAGCAGCTTGGGTATCGATTCACCCCTCCACTTT
CASSLGIDSPLHF
>TRBD1|-|TRBV7-2|TRBJ2-2
TGTGCCAGCAGAACGGGACAGACGAACACCGGGGAGCTGTTTTTT
CASRTGQTNTGELFF
>TRBD1|-|TRBV11-2|TRBJ1-2
TGTGCCAGCAGCTTAACAGGGGGTAACTATGGCTACACCTTC
CASSLTGGNYGYTF
>-|-|TRBV4-3|TRBJ1-2
TGCGCCAGCAGCCAACTACAGGCGAACTATGGCTACACCTTC
CASSQLQANYGYTF
>TRBD2|few|TRBV7-8|TRBJ2-5
TGTGCCACAAGCGGGACCCGAGAGCAAGAGACCCAGTACTTC
CATSGTREQETQYF
>TRBD2|-|TRBV11-2|TRBJ2-2
TGTGCCAGCAGCCGGACTAGCGGAAACACCGGGGAGCTGTTTTTT
CASSRTSGNTGELFF
>TRBD2|-|TRBV24-1|TRBJ2-4
TGTGCCACCAGTGATCCTAGCGGGGAGAAAAACATTCAGTACTTC
CATSDPSGEKNIQYF
>-|-|TRBV2|TRBJ1-3
TGTGCCAGCAGTGCAGTTGGCTCTGGAAACACCATATATTTT
CASSAVGSGNTIYF
>TRBD1|-|TRBV5-1|TRBJ1-1
TGCGCCAGCAGCCGCGGACAGGGACGTGCTTTCTTT
CASSRGQGRAFF
>TRBD1|-|TRBV27|TRBJ1-1
TGTGCCAGCAGTTCCCCGGGACAGGGGGACACTGAAGCTTTCTTT
CASSSPGQGDTEAFF
>TRBD2|-|TRBV27|TRBJ2-1
TGTGCCAGCAGTTTAAGAGCGGGGTCGCAGTTCTTC
CASSLRAGSQFF
>-|-|TRBV11-2|TRBJ1-2
TGTGCCAGCAGCTTATCCGGGAGGCGAGCTCTCTATGGCTACACCTTC
CASSLSGRRALYGYTF
>-|-|TRBV9|TRBJ2-4
TGTGCCAGCAGCGTAGGAAGCGGAGGGGGCCAAAACATTCAGTACTTC
CASSVGSGGGQNIQYF
>-|-|TRBV24-1|TRBJ2-4
TGTGCCACCGGCTCGGACAGAAACATTCAGTACTTC
CATGSDRNIQYF
>-|once|TRBV13|TRBJ1-3
TGTGCCAGCAGCTTCCCTGACGCGGTAGGAACCATATATTTT
CASSFPDAVGTIYF
>-|-|TRBV21-1|TRBJ1-4
TGTGCCAGCAGCAAAACGAGAGGCGGGGAGGATGCAACTAATGAAAAACTGTTTTTT
CASSKTRGGEDATNEKLFF
>TRBD1|-|TRBV30|TRBJ1-4
TGTGCCTGGAGAGCCCGGAGGGGGCGGTGGGAAAAACTGTTTTTT
CAWRARRGRWEKLFF
>TRBD2|-|TRBV3-1/TRBV3-2|TRBJ2-1
TGTGCCAGCAGCCAAGACATCCCGAGTCAGAGCGGGGGCAGCTCCTACAATGAGCAGTTCTTC
CASSQDIPSQSGGSSYNEQFF
>-|-|TRBV11-2|TRBJ2-3
TGTGCCAGCAGCTTAGATGGGTGGGCGGGGCTCAACACAGATACGCAGTATTTT
CASSLDGWAGLNTDTQYF
>TRBD2|once|TRBV25-1|TRBJ2-1
TGTGCCAGCAGTGAAAGGGCCTTAGCGGGAGCTTACAATGAGCAGTTCTTC
CASSERALAGAYNEQFF
>-|-|TRBV7-8|TRBJ1-3
TGTGCCAGCAGCCCGAGTCCCATCGGAAACACCATATATTTT
CASSPSPIGNTIYF
>-|-|TRBV5-1|TRBJ1-6
TGCGCCAGCAGCTCGGACACCGGGGGTAGGTCACCCCTCCACTTT
CASSSDTGGRSPLHF
>-|-|TRBV11-3|TRBJ1-1
TGTGCCAGCAGTCTTACTACGGGGGGCGTCACTGAAGCTTTCTTT
CASSLTTGGVTEAFF
>-|-|TRBV19|TRBJ2-2
TGTGCCAGTAGTATTTATTTTCCCGCGAACACCGGGGAGCTGTTTTTT
CASSIYFPANTGELFF